This TCR beta chain was profiled in a study of blood T cell repertoires in COVID-19. Study information: Specimens from acute and convalescent COVID-19 originated in the United States, Italy and Spain. Sources were T cells, B-cell-depleted T cells, or PBMCs; the material itself was cDNA or gDNA.

Trimming at V came to 3 bases and at J to 1 base, leaving 3 bases not matched to a gene. There are 14 residues in the CDR3. CDR1 DFQATT and CDR2 SNEGSKA come from the germline V gene (reference sequence). Libraries were prepared by immunoSEQ multiplex PCR; TCRdb keeps only in-frame clonotypes and omits some of them. The repertoire holds 100,000 or so clones, with around four fifths as singletons. The source is a man aged 35-49 years with active or convalescent COVID-19. The chain couples TRBV20-1 to TRBJ1-3; 7 bases map to TRBD1. Material: peripheral blood. This CDR3 reads CSASNRGSGNTIYF. The CDR3 DNA reads TGCAGTGCTAGTAACAGGGGATCTGGAAACACCATATATTTT.